The clone carrying this T cell receptor beta chain showed up just a few times. The germline V gene has CDR1 SGHTA and CDR2 FQGTGA. Trimming shortened V by 5 bases and J by 8 bases, and 10 bases separated the two germline ends. The CDR3 has 13 amino acids. The entry originates in a study of Graves' ophthalmopathy and Graves' hyperthyroidism. Presentation of ophthalmopathy in the donors involved moderate-to-severe activity, CAS ≥3, NOSPECS ≥4 and a duration under 3 months. Transcripts of RNA were the source for amplifying TCR beta CDR3 regions. Second-round multiplex PCR followed a first-round RT-PCR using HTBI primers. One entry per CDR3 protein results from TCRdb running MiXCR on the multiplex PCR reads. The sample has some 240,000 distinct CDR3 sequences, 45% to 55% seen once; the top ten hold about half.

This chain joins TRBV7-3 and TRBJ1-6, with D perhaps matching TRBD1 (6 bases). Sequences were obtained from peripheral blood. The receptor was isolated from an adult man with Graves' ophthalmopathy. The CDR3 sequence: CASSPGAYSPLHF. The CDR3 nucleotides read TGTGCCAGCAGCCCGGGGGCTTATTCACCCCTCCACTTT. The full variable domain, its missing parts supplied by reference TRBV7-3 and TRBJ1-6, is GAGVSQTPSNKVTEKGKYVELRCDPISGHTALYWYRQSLGQGPEFLIYFQGTGAADDSGLPNDRFFAVRPEGSVSTLKIQRTERGDSAVYLCASSPGAYSPLHFGNGTRLTVT.